This entry is about one TCR beta chain. Germline CDR1 is GTSNPN and CDR2 is SVGIG (reference sequence). Trimming removed 5 bases from V and 6 bases from J; junction bases left unmatched: 10. The CDR3 contains 14 residues. This sample stems from a study of blood T cell repertoires in COVID-19. Sequencing used immunoSEQ multiplex PCR; TCRdb keeps in-frame clones, though not all of them. The sample shows 200,000 to 250,000 clones, roughly 89% of them seen only once. This sequence joins TRBV30 and TRBJ2-7, with 10 bases lining up with TRBD2. This receptor was identified in a man younger than 30 with acute COVID-19. Sequencing used PBMCs or T cells enriched from blood (not recorded which). The CDR3 sequence: CAWAKMGLATEQYF. For the CDR3, the DNA is TGTGCCTGGGCTAAGATGGGACTAGCGACCGAGCAGTACTTC.